This TCR beta chain emerged from a study of metastatic and nonmetastatic thyroid tumors (dated by TCRdb to 2020 to 2021). Context from the whole study: Repertoires from peripheral blood and from tumor or nodule tissue samples of malignant and benign thyroid patients were compared.

Looking up the germline V gene yields CDR1 SGHRS and CDR2 YFSETQ. The cysteine opens and the phenylalanine closes a CDR3 of 15 amino acids. The only DNA kept is the CDR3, 45 bases in frame from the first base. V loses 1 base, J loses 3 bases, and the germline ends lie 13 bases apart. This clone was recorded many times. The antigen this receptor binds is unknown. There are no base qualities to consult, and no much larger clone falls within one base. No patient had received any treatment before thyroid surgery. Patient clinical samples collected from 2012 to 2018 were retrospectively analysed using T-cell receptor beta sequencing. The library was obtained by PCR. The instrument given in TCRdb is Illumina HiSeq 4000. High-throughput sequencing was used to profile the CDR3 region of the TCR beta-chain in every patient. Per the authors' processing: The researchers built a classifier to tell apart papillary thyroid cancer patients with distant metastasis, based on CDR3 differences among clinicopathological groups. Repertoire diversity was assessed with the Shannon index, and tumor-blood repertoire similarity with the Morisita-Horn index. TCRdb cleaned the public reads at Q25 with fastp, built clones with MiXCR and kept in-frame beta chains. The V and J calls reflect TCRdb's pipeline rather than the authors' work. Counted in this sample were 30,000 or so clones; roughly 6.8% of them appeared once. The top ten hold 35% to 50% of the sample.

General findings and caveats noted by the study authors: In both blood and tumor samples, TCR beta diversity was reported to be significantly higher in malignant tumors than in benign nodules.

The sequenced material came from blood. The rearrangement combines TRBV5-1 with TRBJ1-2, with TRBD1 perhaps the D gene, on 5 matching bases. The source of this sequence is a female donor with papillary thyroid cancer or a benign thyroid nodule (not recorded which). Some clones in this sample may be carry-over from other donors' samples. The nucleotide sequence is TGCGCCAGCAGCTTGATGCAGGGTGGAGACTATGGCTACACCTTC. The translation is CASSLMQGGDYGYTF. The full variable domain, with segments outside the CDR3 supplied by the reference TRBV5-1 and TRBJ1-2 proteins, appears as KAGVTQTPRYLIKTRGQQVTLSCSPISGHRSVSWYQQTPGQGLQFLFEYFSETQRNKGNFPGRFSGRQFSNSRSEMNVSTLELGDSALYLCASSLMQGGDYGYTFGSGTRLTVV.